A selection of T cell receptor beta chains follows, all from one sample in a study of cytomegalovirus exposure and HLA in healthy donors. The data were produced by immunoSEQ multiplex PCR, yet TCRdb's version contains in-frame clones alone and is incomplete. The data show about 190,000 clones, with almost 80% seen just once and 1.5% to 2% held by the top ten. Sequencing was done on a sample of PBMCs. All receptors come from a woman aged 18-29 years in good health and CMV-seronegative. CDR3s include the opening cysteine and the closing phenylalanine or tryptophan. Each record gives: V gene, J gene, D gene, clone size, CDR3 DNA, CDR3 protein. The D gene is left open where the match is weak. Clone size is not always given. Where it is, it says once, few, many or a class for expanded clones.

V: TRBV25-1
J: TRBJ1-1
D: .
size: once
DNA: TGTGCCAGCGCAGGGGCCACTGAAGCTTTCTTT
CDR3: CASAGATEAFF

V: TRBV28
J: TRBJ1-3
D: .
size: few
DNA: TGTGCCAGCAGTTTAGGCAACAGTCTTCCCGGAAACACCATATATTTT
CDR3: CASSLGNSLPGNTIYF

V: TRBV28
J: TRBJ1-2
D: TRBD1
size: .
DNA: TGTGCCAGCATAGGGGGCCGATCCTCAAACTATGGCTACACCTTC
CDR3: CASIGGRSSNYGYTF

V: TRBV7-9
J: TRBJ2-7
D: .
size: .
DNA: TGTGCCAGCAGCTCCGGGACATCTTTCGTCTCCTACGAGCAGTACTTC
CDR3: CASSSGTSFVSYEQYF

V: TRBV28
J: TRBJ2-7
D: TRBD1
size: .
DNA: TGTGCCAGCAGTCCCGGGACAGTGGGCTACGAGCAGTACTTC
CDR3: CASSPGTVGYEQYF

V: TRBV6-5
J: TRBJ2-7
D: TRBD1
size: .
DNA: TGTGCCAGCAGTTTCCGGGACAGCTACGAGCAGTACTTC
CDR3: CASSFRDSYEQYF

V: TRBV7-9
J: TRBJ1-2
D: .
size: once
DNA: TGTGCCAGCAGCTTGGAAGGGGCTGGCTACACCTTC
CDR3: CASSLEGAGYTF

V: TRBV5-1
J: TRBJ2-2
D: .
size: few
DNA: TGCGCCAGCAGCTTGGTGGCTCCCACCGGGGAGCTGTTTTTT
CDR3: CASSLVAPTGELFF

V: TRBV6-1
J: TRBJ2-7
D: .
size: few
DNA: TGTGCCAGCACCCTTAGCGGAGGAGGGGGCCACGAGCAGTACTTC
CDR3: CASTLSGGGGHEQYF

V: TRBV6-1
J: TRBJ1-4
D: .
size: once
DNA: TGTGCCAGCACTATGACACCAGAACATGAAAAACTGTTTTTT
CDR3: CASTMTPEHEKLFF

V: TRBV5-6
J: TRBJ2-5
D: .
size: once
DNA: TGTGCCAGCAGTGATCGGCAAGAGACCCAGTACTTC
CDR3: CASSDRQETQYF

V: TRBV7-9
J: TRBJ2-1
D: .
size: .
DNA: TGTGCCCTAAGGGGGTACAATGAGCAGTTCTTC
CDR3: CALRGYNEQFF

V: TRBV7-3
J: TRBJ2-2
D: TRBD2
size: .
DNA: TGTGCCAGCAGTCGAGCGGGGGGGCATAGGACCGGGGAGCTGTTTTTT
CDR3: CASSRAGGHRTGELFF

V: TRBV7-3
J: TRBJ2-7
D: TRBD2
size: once
DNA: TGTGCCAGCAGCTTAAATAGGGCGGGGGTCGTGGAGCAGTACTTC
CDR3: CASSLNRAGVVEQYF

V: TRBV11-3
J: TRBJ2-7
D: .
size: few
DNA: TGTGCCAGCAGCCTATCCGGGACAAACACCTACGAGCAGTACTTC
CDR3: CASSLSGTNTYEQYF

V: TRBV15
J: TRBJ2-7
D: TRBD2
size: .
DNA: TGTGCCACCAGCGCTAGCGGGACGACCTCCTACGAGCAGTACTTC
CDR3: CATSASGTTSYEQYF

V: TRBV14
J: TRBJ1-1
D: .
size: few
DNA: TGTGCCAGCAGCCAAGATCATTGGGGGCAGAGGACTGAAGCTTTCTTT
CDR3: CASSQDHWGQRTEAFF

V: TRBV11-3
J: TRBJ2-1
D: .
size: .
DNA: TGTGCCAGCAGCTTACTGGGGAGGAATGAGCAGTTCTTC
CDR3: CASSLLGRNEQFF

V: TRBV27
J: TRBJ2-1
D: TRBD2
size: .
DNA: TGTGCCAGCAGTTTGGTTTGGACTAGCGGGAGCAGTGAGCAGTTCTTC
CDR3: CASSLVWTSGSSEQFF

V: TRBV5-1
J: TRBJ2-5
D: TRBD2
size: .
DNA: TGCGCCAGCAGCTTGAGGCCTAGCGGGGACCAAGAGACCCAGTACTTC
CDR3: CASSLRPSGDQETQYF

V: TRBV9
J: TRBJ2-5
D: TRBD2
size: .
DNA: TGTGCCAGCAGCGCCGGACTAGTAGGAGAGACCCAGTACTTC
CDR3: CASSAGLVGETQYF

V: TRBV2
J: TRBJ2-5
D: .
size: .
DNA: TGTGCCAGCAGTGTCAGACTAGTTCAAGAGACCCAGTACTTC
CDR3: CASSVRLVQETQYF

V: TRBV6-6
J: TRBJ2-1
D: .
size: .
DNA: TGTGCCAGCAGTTGGGAGGGGGACAACTCCTACAATGAGCAGTTCTTC
CDR3: CASSWEGDNSYNEQFF

V: TRBV10-3
J: TRBJ2-5
D: TRBD1
size: .
DNA: TGTGCCATCAGTGAGGACAGGGGTCGGCAAGAGACCCAGTACTTC
CDR3: CAISEDRGRQETQYF

V: TRBV6-5
J: TRBJ1-3
D: .
size: few
DNA: TGTGCCAGCAGTTACTCACGGGATTCTGGAAACACCATATATTTT
CDR3: CASSYSRDSGNTIYF

V: TRBV7-9
J: TRBJ1-6
D: TRBD1
size: .
DNA: TGTGCCAGCAGCTTAGTAGTGGGGACAGGCGGTAATTCACCCCTCCACTTT
CDR3: CASSLVVGTGGNSPLHF

V: TRBV7-2
J: TRBJ2-5
D: TRBD1
size: .
DNA: TGTGCCAGCAGCCAGGACAGGGGACGGGAGACCCAGTACTTC
CDR3: CASSQDRGRETQYF

V: TRBV4-1
J: TRBJ2-1
D: .
size: .
DNA: TGCGCCAGCAGCCAAGAGAGCAATGAGCAGTTCTTC
CDR3: CASSQESNEQFF

V: TRBV6-5
J: TRBJ1-1
D: .
size: .
DNA: TGTGCCAGCAGTCGGTCGAGGGGGGGTGGCACTGAAGCTTTCTTT
CDR3: CASSRSRGGGTEAFF

V: TRBV27
J: TRBJ1-3
D: .
size: .
DNA: TGTGCCAGCAGTTTATTGGCAGGGGGAAACACCATATATTTT
CDR3: CASSLLAGGNTIYF

V: TRBV5-1
J: TRBJ2-2
D: .
size: .
DNA: TGCGCCAGCAGGGAGGGGATGGTCGGGGAGCTGTTTTTT
CDR3: CASREGMVGELFF

V: TRBV11-2
J: TRBJ2-2
D: .
size: .
DNA: TGTGCCAGCAGCTTAGGGCACAGGGTTGGCGGGGAGCTGTTTTTT
CDR3: CASSLGHRVGGELFF